Sequencing of this T cell receptor beta chain was carried out in a study of blood T cells in healthy people across ages. The use of a sample-barcoded 5' primer and a J-beta primer mix characterized a second PCR of roughly 6 to 12 cycles. One entry per CDR3 protein results from TCRdb running MiXCR on the 5' RACE reads. The table includes about 800,000 distinct CDR3 sequences, around a quarter detected once. This sample was shared with a second study, whose subject was T cells of mothers and their children. According to that study: Study donors consisted of a few healthy Caucasian mothers and their six children.

This clonotype was sampled from a boy aged 5-17 years in good health. Sequencing was performed on blood.

The CDR3 region has the DNA TGCGCCAGCAGCCAAGATCGAGCGGCCCCAGAGCAGTTCTTC. Amino acids: CASSQDRAAPEQFF. This sequence joins TRBV4-3 and TRBJ2-1, with a tentative D call TRBD2 (5 bases). CDR1 is LGHNA, CDR2 YSLEER, per germline. V was trimmed by 0 bases and J by 10 bases, leaving 13 bases between them. The CDR3 has 14 residues.